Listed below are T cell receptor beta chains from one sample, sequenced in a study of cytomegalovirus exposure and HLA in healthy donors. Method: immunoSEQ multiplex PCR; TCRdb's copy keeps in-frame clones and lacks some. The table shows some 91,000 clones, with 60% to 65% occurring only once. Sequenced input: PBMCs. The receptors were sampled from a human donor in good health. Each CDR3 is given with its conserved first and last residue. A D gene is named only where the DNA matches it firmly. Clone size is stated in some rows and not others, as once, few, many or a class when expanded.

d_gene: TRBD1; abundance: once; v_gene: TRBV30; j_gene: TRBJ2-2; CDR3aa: CAWSPRGGTGTGELFF; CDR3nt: TGTGCCTGGAGCCCAAGGGGGGGGACAGGGACCGGGGAGCTGTTTTTT
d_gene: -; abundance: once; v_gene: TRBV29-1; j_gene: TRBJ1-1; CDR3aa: CSVGPGNTEAFF; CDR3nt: TGCAGCGTTGGTCCAGGGAACACTGAAGCTTTCTTT
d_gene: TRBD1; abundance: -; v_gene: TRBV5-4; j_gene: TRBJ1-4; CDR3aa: CASSLFGQGDLKLFF; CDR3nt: TGTGCCAGCAGCTTGTTTGGACAGGGGGACTTGAAACTGTTTTTT
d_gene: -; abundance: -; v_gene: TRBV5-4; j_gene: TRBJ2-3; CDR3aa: CASSSPGDSDTQYF; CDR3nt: TGTGCCAGCAGCTCCCCCGGGGATTCAGATACGCAGTATTTT
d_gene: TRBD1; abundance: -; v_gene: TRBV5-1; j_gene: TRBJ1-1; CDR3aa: CASSFWGPGTGRQGAEMRTEAFF; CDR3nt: TGCGCCAGCAGCTTTTGGGGCCCGGGAACCGGGAGACAGGGGGCGGAAATGAGGACTGAAGCTTTCTTT
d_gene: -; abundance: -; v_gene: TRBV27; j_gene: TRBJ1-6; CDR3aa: CASSPGGGFYQNSPLHF; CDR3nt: TGTGCCAGCAGTCCGGGAGGAGGGTTTTATCAGAATTCACCCCTCCACTTT
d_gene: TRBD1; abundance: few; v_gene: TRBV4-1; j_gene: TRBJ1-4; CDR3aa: CASSLETGTVNEKLFF; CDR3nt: TGCGCCAGCAGCCTCGAGACCGGGACAGTAAATGAAAAACTGTTTTTT
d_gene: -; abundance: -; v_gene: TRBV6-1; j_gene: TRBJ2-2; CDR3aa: CAGRVGVNTGELFF; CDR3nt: TGTGCCGGACGGGTCGGGGTTAACACCGGGGAGCTGTTTTTT
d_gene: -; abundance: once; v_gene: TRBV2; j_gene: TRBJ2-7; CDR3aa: CASSERRVSSYEQYF; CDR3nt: TGTGCCAGCAGTGAGCGGCGGGTTTCCTCCTACGAGCAGTACTTC
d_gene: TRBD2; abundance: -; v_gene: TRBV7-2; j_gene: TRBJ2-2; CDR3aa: CASSPRWDYSTGELFF; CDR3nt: TGTGCCAGCAGCCCCCGATGGGACTATTCCACCGGGGAGCTGTTTTTT
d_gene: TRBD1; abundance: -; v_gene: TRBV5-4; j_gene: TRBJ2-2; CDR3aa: CASSPDLQGAVTGELFF; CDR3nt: TGTGCCAGCAGCCCCGACTTACAGGGGGCGGTAACCGGGGAGCTGTTTTTT
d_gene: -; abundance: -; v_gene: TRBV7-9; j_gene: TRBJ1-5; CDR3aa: CASSLDYQPQHF; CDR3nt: TGTGCCAGCAGCCTCGACTATCAGCCCCAGCATTTT
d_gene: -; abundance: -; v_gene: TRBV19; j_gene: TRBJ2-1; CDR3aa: CASSIASTGEQFF; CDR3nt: TGTGCCAGTAGTATAGCCAGTACAGGCGAGCAGTTCTTC
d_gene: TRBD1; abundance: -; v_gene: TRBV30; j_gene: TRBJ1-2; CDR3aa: CAWLFGQGAVGYTF; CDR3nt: TGTGCCTGGCTCTTTGGACAGGGGGCTGTTGGCTACACCTTC
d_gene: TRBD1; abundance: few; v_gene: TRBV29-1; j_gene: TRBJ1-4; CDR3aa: CSVEDGQGGEKLFF; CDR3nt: TGCAGCGTTGAAGATGGACAGGGGGGTGAAAAACTGTTTTTT
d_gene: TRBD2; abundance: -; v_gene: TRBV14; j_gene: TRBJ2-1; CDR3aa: CASSPSLAGELYNEQFF; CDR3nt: TGTGCCAGCAGCCCCTCATTAGCGGGGGAGTTGTACAATGAGCAGTTCTTC
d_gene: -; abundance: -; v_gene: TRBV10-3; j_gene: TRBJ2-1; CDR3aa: CAISGSGRNEQFF; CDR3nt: TGTGCCATCAGTGGGTCTGGTCGGAATGAGCAGTTCTTC
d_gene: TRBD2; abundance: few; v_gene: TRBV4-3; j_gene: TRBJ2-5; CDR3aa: CASSPLALGETQYF; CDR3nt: TGCGCCAGCAGCCCACTAGCGCTTGGGGAGACCCAGTACTTC
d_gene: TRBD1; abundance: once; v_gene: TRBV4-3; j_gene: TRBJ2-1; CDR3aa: CASSQGFLDRDNEQFF; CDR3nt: TGCGCCAGCAGCCAAGGGTTTTTGGACAGGGACAATGAGCAGTTCTTC
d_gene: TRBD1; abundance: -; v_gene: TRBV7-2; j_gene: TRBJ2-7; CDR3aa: CASSLNRGHPNEQYF; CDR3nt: TGTGCCAGCAGCTTAAACAGGGGCCATCCAAACGAGCAGTACTTC
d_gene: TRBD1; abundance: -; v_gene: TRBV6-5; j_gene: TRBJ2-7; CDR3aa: CASSLGTGVYEQYF; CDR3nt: TGTGCCAGCAGTTTGGGGACAGGCGTCTACGAGCAGTACTTC
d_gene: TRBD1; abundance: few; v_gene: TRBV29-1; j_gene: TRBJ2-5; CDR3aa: CSAYGTGRETQYF; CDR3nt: TGCAGCGCCTACGGGACAGGAAGAGAGACCCAGTACTTC
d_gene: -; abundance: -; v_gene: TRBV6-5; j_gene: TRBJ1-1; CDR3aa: CASSYVGQNTEAFF; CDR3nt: TGTGCCAGCAGTTACGTGGGACAGAACACTGAAGCTTTCTTT